This T cell receptor beta chain derives from a study of beta chain features in type 1 diabetes. Study-wide findings and caveats: Lower insertion and higher deletion counts appeared at VDJ junctions in type 1 diabetes patients. Shorter TCRB CDR3s, moderately but significantly so, marked every one of the four CD4+ subsets in Type 1 diabetes patients.

CDR1 is SGHKS and CDR2 is YYEKEE in the germline V gene (reference sequence). Trimming took 4 bases from V and 10 from J, leaving 15 bases between them. The CDR3 totals 13 residues. A few counts support this clone. Its cognate antigen is unknown. The isolated RNA, all of it, was reverse transcribed, so expressed TCRB transcripts were what got sequenced. Only in-frame clones appear in the TCRdb table, and some are missing; sequencing was by immunoSEQ multiplex PCR. The sample consists of about 150,000 clones, less than 9.5% of them appearing once. The sequence was collected from a man between 18 and 29 years old in good health. The genes are TRBV5-5 and TRBJ2-1; D perhaps matches TRBD2 (5 bases). The sequenced sample consisted of central memory CD4+ T cells from blood. This chain's CDR3 is CASSKEARREQFF. The CDR3 DNA is TGTGCCAGCAGCAAGGAGGCCAGGAGGGAGCAGTTCTTC.